One sample yielded the 19 T cell receptor beta chains listed below, sequenced in a study of OX40 agonist ivuxolimab in advanced cancers. Library prep was done by the immunoSEQ multiplex PCR assay. Not all clones reach the TCRdb copy of this immuneACCESS table, which keeps in-frame sequences only. Checked studies attribute under half of the gap to unresolved V genes and leave the rest unexplained. In all, the sample holds some 80,000 clones, and approximately 84% of those were seen once. The ten biggest clones cover roughly 7.3% of the sample. The material was CD4+ or CD8+ T cells sorted from blood, obtained in a trial of the OX40 agonist ivuxolimab. These receptors came from an adult with an advanced solid tumor such as melanoma, head and neck, liver or kidney cancer.

The rearrangement links TRBV30 to TRBJ2-7, with 9 nucleotides matching TRBD2. V trimming: 2 bases; J trimming: 4 bases; junction bases outside the gene matches: 3. CDR1 is GTSNPN and CDR2 is SVGIG in the germline V gene (reference sequence). This CDR3 has 13 amino acids. In nucleotides, the CDR3 is TGTGCCTGGAGTAGCGGGAGGAGATACGAGCAGTACTTC. As protein: CAWSSGRRYEQYF.

J is TRBJ1-5 and V is TRBV7-2, with TRBD1 matching over 9 bases. Germline V gives CDR1 SGHTA, CDR2 FQGNSA. The J segment lost 6 bases and the V segment lost 1 base, leaving 4 bases of the junction unmatched. This CDR3 has 15 amino acids. The CDR3 DNA reads as TGTGCCAGCAGCTTAGTCGGGACAGGGTTTCAGCCCCAGCATTTT. Its protein product is CASSLVGTGFQPQHF.

The chain joins TRBV11-3 to TRBJ2-7; maybe TRBD2 (6 bases). The germline V gene encodes CDR1 SGHNT and CDR2 YENEEA. The CDR3 has 15 residues. V lost 5 bases and J lost 1, with 15 bases in between. CDR3 DNA: TGTGCCAGCAGCCCTAGGGGCGGGGTTTCCTACGAGCAGTACTTC. This encodes CASSPRGGVSYEQYF.

This sequence joins TRBV11-3 and TRBJ2-7; 9 nucleotides line up with TRBD2. The CDR3 covers 16 residues. Trimming at V came to 2 bases and at J to 4 bases, leaving 9 bases not matched to a gene. Germline values: CDR1 SGHNT, CDR2 YENEEA. CDR3 sequence (DNA): TGTGCCAGCAGCTTACCTCAGCGGGGGGCCAGATACGAGCAGTACTTC. As protein: CASSLPQRGARYEQYF.

V gene TRBV9 combines with J gene TRBJ1-1; 9 bases are a match to TRBD1. Germline CDR1 reads SGDLS; CDR2 reads YYNGEE. Trimming removed 4 bases from V and 7 bases from J; junction bases left unmatched: 5. The CDR3 runs to 13 residues. The CDR3: CASSPGTGNEAFF. CDR3 bases: TGTGCCAGCAGCCCCGGGACAGGGAATGAAGCTTTCTTT.

The gene calls are TRBV6-8 and TRBJ2-7; TRBD1 might be the D (6 bases). The CDR3 is 15 residues long. The V end was cut by 6 bases, the J end by 0 bases, with 15 bases between. Per the germline V gene, CDR1 is MNHGY and CDR2 is SAAAGT. For the CDR3, the DNA is TGTGCCAGCAGAGTACCGGGACACAGCTCCTACGAGCAGTACTTC. Translating it yields CASRVPGHSSYEQYF.

This chain links TRBV11-3 with TRBJ1-1; D gene unclear. There are 13 residues in the CDR3. V shed 3 bases and J shed 5 bases, with 10 bases lying between them. CDR1 and CDR2 (germline): SGHNT, YENEEA. The CDR3 DNA sequence: TGTGCCAGCAGCTTCACGACGGAGACTGAAGCTTTCTTT. Amino acid sequence: CASSFTTETEAFF.

A note on this clone: At one of its ends the junction is not consistent with the germline gene, which may arise from a read error. This chain connects TRBV7-7 to TRBJ2-7; possible D gene TRBD2, 7 bases. Germline V gene data show CDR1 as SSHAT and CDR2 as FNYEAQ (reference sequence). This CDR3 is 14 amino acids long. CDR3 in amino acids: CASSLGGENYEQYF. The CDR3 DNA reads TGTGCTAGCAGCTTAGGGGGGGAAAACTACGAGCAGTACTTC.

The J gene is TRBJ2-3, the V gene TRBV9; 8 positions agree with TRBD1. The trim removed 0 bases at V and 2 bases at J, leaving 5 bases unmatched. The CDR3 runs 16 residues. Germline CDR1 SGDLS, CDR2 YYNGEE. The CDR3 sequence is CASSVAGQGITDTQYF. The CDR3 DNA sequence: TGTGCCAGCAGCGTAGCTGGACAGGGAATCACAGATACGCAGTATTTT.

The J gene is TRBJ2-3, the V gene TRBV7-9, with D tentatively TRBD2 (6 bases). Germline CDR1 and CDR2: SEHNR and FQNEAQ (reference sequence). Trimming removed 5 bases at V and 8 bases at J, with 23 bases between. This CDR3 has 16 amino acids. The DNA for the CDR3 is TGTGCCAGCAGCGGTCGAGGAGGGCCAAGTTTGGGTACGCAGTATTTT. This encodes CASSGRGGPSLGTQYF.

This chain connects TRBV4-3 to TRBJ1-5, with D maybe TRBD1 (5 bases). CDR3 size: 13 residues. V lost 3 bases, J lost 2 bases, and 5 bases lay in between. Germline V lookup: CDR1 LGHNA, CDR2 YSLEER. CDR3 DNA sequence: TGCGCCAGCAGCCAGGGGGGCAATCAGCCCCAGCATTTT. Amino acids: CASSQGGNQPQHF.

The chain carries TRBV6-6 and TRBJ2-1; D unresolved. The V end lost 2 bases, the J end lost 8 bases, and 16 bases lay between the germline ends. Germline V CDR1 and CDR2: MNHNY, SVGAGI (reference sequence). The CDR3 covers 15 residues. The DNA of the CDR3 is TGTGCCAGCAGTTACGTGGGCAGTATGGCCTATGAGCAGTTCTTC. This gives the protein CASSYVGSMAYEQFF.

This chain connects TRBV7-8 to TRBJ1-4, with 11 bases identical to TRBD1. The CDR3 totals 17 residues. CDR1 and CDR2 from the germline V gene are SGHVS and FQNEAQ. V shed 5 bases and J 0 bases; nucleotides not matched to a gene: 5. Here the CDR3 reads CASSLGTGGATNEKLFF. CDR3 in DNA: TGTGCCAGCAGCCTTGGGACAGGGGGGGCAACTAATGAAAAACTGTTTTTT.

The table lists this clone with a few counts. The rearrangement uses TRBV2 and TRBJ1-5; D is uncertain. V lost 5 bases and J 8 bases, leaving 10 bases between the germline ends. Germline-derived CDR1 and CDR2 are SNHLY and FYNNEI. This CDR3 contains 12 residues. In DNA, the CDR3 is TGTGCCAGCAGTCGACACTGGGAGCCCCAGCATTTT. Translation gives CASSRHWEPQHF.

The chain has TRBV5-1 and TRBJ2-1; 13 bases match TRBD2. CDR3 length: 16 amino acids. Losses at the gene ends were 4 bases for V and 13 bases for J; bases not matched to a gene: 14. CDR1 and CDR2 (germline): SGHRS, YFSETQ. The CDR3 region is CASSVGPTGTSGVQFF. CDR3 DNA sequence: TGCGCCAGCAGCGTAGGACCAACCGGGACTAGCGGGGTTCAGTTCTTC.

The chain carries TRBV7-2 and TRBJ1-2; a possible D gene is TRBD1 (5 bases). Germline CDR1 reads SGHTA; CDR2 reads FQGNSA. This CDR3 region has 15 residues. V was trimmed by 5 bases and J by 3 bases, leaving 16 bases between them. The CDR3 DNA follows: TGTGCCAGCAGCCCCCGGCCGGGAGGGGACTATGGCTACACCTTC. Protein: CASSPRPGGDYGYTF.

This chain connects TRBV14 to TRBJ2-5; the match to TRBD2 covers 12 bases. This CDR3 contains 15 residues. Germline V gene sequence: CDR1 SGHDN, CDR2 FVKESK. V lost 4 bases, J lost 3 bases, and 3 bases stayed unmatched. The CDR3 coding sequence is TGTGCCAGCAGCCGTTGGACTAGCGGGAAAGAGACCCAGTACTTC. It yields the protein CASSRWTSGKETQYF.

The chain employs TRBV18 and TRBJ1-1; D not resolved. Trimming left V 6 bases short and J 2 bases short, with 4 bases between. This CDR3 region has 11 residues. In germline, CDR1 is KGHSH, CDR2 LQKENI. The CDR3 DNA reads as TGTGCCAGCTCCCTTAACACTGAAGCTTTCTTT. Its translation is CASSLNTEAFF.

This clone was seen a single time. This chain connects TRBV5-4 to TRBJ1-2; 7 positions match TRBD1. This CDR3 spans 16 amino acids. Losses at the gene ends were 2 bases for V and 1 base for J; bases not matched to a gene: 8. Germline CDR1 and CDR2: SGHNT and YYREEE (reference sequence). The CDR3 is CASSFFGQAVNYGYTF. DNA for the CDR3: TGTGCCAGCAGCTTCTTTGGACAGGCGGTTAACTATGGCTACACCTTC.